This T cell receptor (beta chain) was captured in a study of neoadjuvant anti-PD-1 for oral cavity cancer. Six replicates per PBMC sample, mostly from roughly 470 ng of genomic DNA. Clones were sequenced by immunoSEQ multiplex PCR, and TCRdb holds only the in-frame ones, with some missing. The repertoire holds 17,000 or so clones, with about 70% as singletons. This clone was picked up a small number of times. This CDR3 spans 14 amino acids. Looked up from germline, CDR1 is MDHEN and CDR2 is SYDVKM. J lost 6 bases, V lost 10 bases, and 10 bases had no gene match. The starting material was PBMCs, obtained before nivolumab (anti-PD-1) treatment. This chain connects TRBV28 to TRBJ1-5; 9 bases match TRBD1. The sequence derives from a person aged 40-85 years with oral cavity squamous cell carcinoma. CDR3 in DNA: TGTGCCATCCTCAACAGGGGGCCGGGTCAGCCCCAGCATTTT. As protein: CAILNRGPGQPQHF.